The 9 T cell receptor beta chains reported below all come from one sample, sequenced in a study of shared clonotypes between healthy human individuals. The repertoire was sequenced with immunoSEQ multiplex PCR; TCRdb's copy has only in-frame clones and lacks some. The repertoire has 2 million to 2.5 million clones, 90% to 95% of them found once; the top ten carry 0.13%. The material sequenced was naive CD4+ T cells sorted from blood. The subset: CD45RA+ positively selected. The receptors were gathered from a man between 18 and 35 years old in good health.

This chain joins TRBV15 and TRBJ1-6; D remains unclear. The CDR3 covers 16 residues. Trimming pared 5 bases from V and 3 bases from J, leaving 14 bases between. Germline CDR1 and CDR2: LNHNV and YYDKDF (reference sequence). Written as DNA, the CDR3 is TGTGCCACCAGCCAACATGGGCGGAACTATAATTCACCCCTCCACTTT. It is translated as CATSQHGRNYNSPLHF. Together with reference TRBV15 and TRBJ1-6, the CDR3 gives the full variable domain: DAMVIQNPRYQVTQFGKPVTLSCSQTLNHNVMYWYQQKSSQAPKLLFHYYDKDFNNEADTPDNFQSRRPNTSFCFLDIRSPGLGDTAMYLCATSQHGRNYNSPLHFGNGTRLTVT.

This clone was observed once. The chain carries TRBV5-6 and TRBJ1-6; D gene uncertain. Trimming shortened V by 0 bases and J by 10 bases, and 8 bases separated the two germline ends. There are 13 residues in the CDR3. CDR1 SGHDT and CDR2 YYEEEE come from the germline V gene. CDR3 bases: TGTGCCAGCAGCTTGGATTTAGGATCACCCCTCCACTTT. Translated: CASSLDLGSPLHF.

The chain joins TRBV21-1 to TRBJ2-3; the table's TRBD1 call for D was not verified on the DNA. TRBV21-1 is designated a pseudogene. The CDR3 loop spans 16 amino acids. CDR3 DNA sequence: TGTGCCAGGAGGGGGAGCGGCTATTCTAGCACAGATACGCAGTATTTT. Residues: CARRGSGYSSTDTQYF.

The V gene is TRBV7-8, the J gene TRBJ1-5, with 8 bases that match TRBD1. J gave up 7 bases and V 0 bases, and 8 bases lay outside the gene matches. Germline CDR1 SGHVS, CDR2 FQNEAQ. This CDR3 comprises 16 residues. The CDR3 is CASSLAPQGVEQPQHF. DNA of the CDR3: TGTGCCAGCAGCTTAGCTCCACAGGGGGTTGAACAGCCCCAGCATTTT.

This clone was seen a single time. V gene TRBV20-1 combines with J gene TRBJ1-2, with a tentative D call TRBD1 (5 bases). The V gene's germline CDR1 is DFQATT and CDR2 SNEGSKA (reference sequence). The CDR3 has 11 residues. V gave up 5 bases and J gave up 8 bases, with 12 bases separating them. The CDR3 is CSAFGGEGYTF. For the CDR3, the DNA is TGCAGTGCTTTCGGGGGTGAAGGCTACACCTTC.

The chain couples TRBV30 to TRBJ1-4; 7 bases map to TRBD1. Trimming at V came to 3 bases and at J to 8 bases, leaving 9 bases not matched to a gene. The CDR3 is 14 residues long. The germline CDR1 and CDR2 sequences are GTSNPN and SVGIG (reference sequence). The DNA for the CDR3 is TGTGCCTGGAGAATGGACAGGCCTTGGGAAAAACTGTTTTTT. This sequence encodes CAWRMDRPWEKLFF.

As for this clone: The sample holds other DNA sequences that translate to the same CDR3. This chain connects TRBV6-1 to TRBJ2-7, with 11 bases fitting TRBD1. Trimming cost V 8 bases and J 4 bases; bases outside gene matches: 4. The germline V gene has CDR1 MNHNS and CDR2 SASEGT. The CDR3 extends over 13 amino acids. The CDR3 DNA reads TGTGCCAGCGGCCGGGACAGGGGGTACGAGCAGTACTTC. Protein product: CASGRDRGYEQYF.

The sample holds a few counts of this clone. DNA for the CDR3: TGTGCCAGCAGTGGCGGAAAGGGCTACGAGCAGTACTTC. It is translated as CASSGGKGYEQYF. The chain combines TRBV2 with TRBJ2-7, with D unresolved. Trimming pared 4 bases from V and 3 bases from J, leaving 10 bases between. This CDR3 spans 13 amino acids. Germline values: CDR1 SNHLY, CDR2 FYNNEI.

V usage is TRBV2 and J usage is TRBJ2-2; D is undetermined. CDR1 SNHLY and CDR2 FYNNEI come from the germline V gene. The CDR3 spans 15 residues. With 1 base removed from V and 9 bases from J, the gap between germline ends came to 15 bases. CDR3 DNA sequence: TGTGCCAGCAGTGAAGACCTGAAGATAACCCGGGAGCTGTTTTTT. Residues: CASSEDLKITRELFF.